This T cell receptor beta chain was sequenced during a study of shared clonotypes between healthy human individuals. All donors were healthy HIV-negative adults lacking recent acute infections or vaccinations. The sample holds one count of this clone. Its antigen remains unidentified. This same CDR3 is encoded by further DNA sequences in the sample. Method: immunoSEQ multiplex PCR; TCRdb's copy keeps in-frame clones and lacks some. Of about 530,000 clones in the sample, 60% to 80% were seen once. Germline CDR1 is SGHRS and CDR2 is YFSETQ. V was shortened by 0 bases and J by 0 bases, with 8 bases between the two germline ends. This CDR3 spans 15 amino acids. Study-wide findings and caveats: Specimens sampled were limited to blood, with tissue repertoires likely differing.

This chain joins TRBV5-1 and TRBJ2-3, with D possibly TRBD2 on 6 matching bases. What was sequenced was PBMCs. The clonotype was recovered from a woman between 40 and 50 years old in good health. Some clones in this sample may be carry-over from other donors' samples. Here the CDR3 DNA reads TGCGCCAGCAGCTTGGGGGCGGGGAGCACAGATACGCAGTATTTT. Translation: CASSLGAGSTDTQYF.